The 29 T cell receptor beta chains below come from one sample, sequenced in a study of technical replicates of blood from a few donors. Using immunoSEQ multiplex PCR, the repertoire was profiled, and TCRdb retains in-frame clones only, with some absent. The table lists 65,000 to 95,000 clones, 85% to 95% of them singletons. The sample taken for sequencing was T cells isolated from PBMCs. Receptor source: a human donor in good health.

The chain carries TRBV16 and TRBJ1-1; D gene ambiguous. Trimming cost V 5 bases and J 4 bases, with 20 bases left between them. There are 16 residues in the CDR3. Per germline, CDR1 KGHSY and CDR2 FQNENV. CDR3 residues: CASSAGVFGAGTEAFF. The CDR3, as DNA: TGTGCCAGCAGCGCCGGGGTGTTTGGCGCGGGCACTGAAGCTTTCTTT.

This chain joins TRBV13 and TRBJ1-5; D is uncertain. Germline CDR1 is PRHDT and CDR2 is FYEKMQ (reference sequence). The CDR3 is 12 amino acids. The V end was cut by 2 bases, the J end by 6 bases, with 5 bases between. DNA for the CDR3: TGTGCCAGCAGCTTACCAGGTCAGCCCCAGCATTTT. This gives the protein CASSLPGQPQHF.

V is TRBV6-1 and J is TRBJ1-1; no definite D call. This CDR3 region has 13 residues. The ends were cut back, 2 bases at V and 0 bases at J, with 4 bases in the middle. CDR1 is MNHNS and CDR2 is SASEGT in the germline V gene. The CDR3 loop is CASSEIVNTEAFF. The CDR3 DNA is TGTGCCAGCAGTGAAATAGTGAACACTGAAGCTTTCTTT.

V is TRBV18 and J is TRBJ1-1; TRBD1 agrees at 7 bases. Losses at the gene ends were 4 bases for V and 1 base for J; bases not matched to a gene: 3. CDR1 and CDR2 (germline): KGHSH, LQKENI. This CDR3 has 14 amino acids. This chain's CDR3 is CASSRQGGNTEAFF. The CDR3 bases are TGTGCCAGCTCACGACAGGGAGGGAACACTGAAGCTTTCTTT.

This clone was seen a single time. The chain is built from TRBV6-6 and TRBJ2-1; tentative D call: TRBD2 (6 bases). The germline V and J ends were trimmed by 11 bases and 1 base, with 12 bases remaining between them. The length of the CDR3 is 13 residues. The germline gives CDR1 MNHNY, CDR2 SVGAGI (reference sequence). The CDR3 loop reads CAVGGLSYNEQFF. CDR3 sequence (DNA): TGTGCCGTGGGGGGACTTTCCTACAATGAGCAGTTCTTC.

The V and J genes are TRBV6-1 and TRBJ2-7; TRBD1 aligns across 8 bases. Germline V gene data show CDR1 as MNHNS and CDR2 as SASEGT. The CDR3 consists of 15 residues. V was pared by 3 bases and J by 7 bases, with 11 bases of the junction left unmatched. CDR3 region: CASSDLSRGRREQYF. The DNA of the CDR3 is TGTGCCAGCAGTGATCTCAGCAGGGGGCGGCGGGAGCAGTACTTC.

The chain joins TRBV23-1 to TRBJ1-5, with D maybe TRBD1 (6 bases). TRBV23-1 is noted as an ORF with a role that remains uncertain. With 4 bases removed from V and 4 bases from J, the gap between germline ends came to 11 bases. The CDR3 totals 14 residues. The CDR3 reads CASSRRGPNQPQHF. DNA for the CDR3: TGCGCCAGCAGTCGCAGGGGACCTAATCAGCCCCAGCATTTT.

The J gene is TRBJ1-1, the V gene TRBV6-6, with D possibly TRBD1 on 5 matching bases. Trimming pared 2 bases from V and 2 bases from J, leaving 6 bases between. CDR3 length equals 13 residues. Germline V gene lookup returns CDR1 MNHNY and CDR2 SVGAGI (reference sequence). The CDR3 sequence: CASSYQGNTEAFF. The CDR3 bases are TGTGCCAGCAGTTACCAGGGAAACACTGAAGCTTTCTTT.

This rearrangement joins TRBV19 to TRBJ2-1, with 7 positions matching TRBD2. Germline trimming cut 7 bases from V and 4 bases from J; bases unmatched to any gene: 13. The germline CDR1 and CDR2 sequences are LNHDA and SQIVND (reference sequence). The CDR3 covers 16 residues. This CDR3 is CASKGRGAGNYNEQFF. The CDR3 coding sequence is TGTGCCAGTAAAGGGCGGGGAGCGGGGAATTACAATGAGCAGTTCTTC.

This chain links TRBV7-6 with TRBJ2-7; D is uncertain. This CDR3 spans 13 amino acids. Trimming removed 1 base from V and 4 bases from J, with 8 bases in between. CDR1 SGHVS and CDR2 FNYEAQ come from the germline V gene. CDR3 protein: CASSLELGYEQYF. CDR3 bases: TGTGCCAGCAGCTTAGAACTCGGTTACGAGCAGTACTTC.

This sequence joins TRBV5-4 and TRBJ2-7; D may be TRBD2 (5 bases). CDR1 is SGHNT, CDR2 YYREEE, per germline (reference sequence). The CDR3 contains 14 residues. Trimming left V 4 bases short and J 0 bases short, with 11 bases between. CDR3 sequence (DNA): TGTGCCAGCAGCCCGAGGGCCAGCTCCTACGAGCAGTACTTC. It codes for CASSPRASSYEQYF.

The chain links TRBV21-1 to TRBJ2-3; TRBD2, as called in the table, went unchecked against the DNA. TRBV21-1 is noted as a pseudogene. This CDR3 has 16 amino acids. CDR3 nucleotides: TGTGCCAGCAGCAAAGCAAGCTCCTTTATCCCAGATACGCAGTATTTT. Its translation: CASSKASSFIPDTQYF.

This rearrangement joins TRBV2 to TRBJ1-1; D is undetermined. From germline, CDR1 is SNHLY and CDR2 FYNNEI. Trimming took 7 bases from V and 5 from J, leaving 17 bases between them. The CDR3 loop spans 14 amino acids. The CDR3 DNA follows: TGTGCCAGCATTTTCTCTGGCTTGTCGACTGAAGCTTTCTTT. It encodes CASIFSGLSTEAFF.

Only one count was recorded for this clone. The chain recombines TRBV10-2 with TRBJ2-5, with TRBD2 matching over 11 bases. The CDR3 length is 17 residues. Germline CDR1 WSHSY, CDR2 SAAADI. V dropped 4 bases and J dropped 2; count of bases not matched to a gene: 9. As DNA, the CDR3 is TGCGCCAGCAGTGTCTCAACGAGACTAGCGGGACAAGAGACCCAGTACTTC. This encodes CASSVSTRLAGQETQYF.

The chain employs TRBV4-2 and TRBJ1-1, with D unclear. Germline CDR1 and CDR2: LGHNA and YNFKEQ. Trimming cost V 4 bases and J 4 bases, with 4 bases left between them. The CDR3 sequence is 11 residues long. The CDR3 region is CASSLGTEAFF. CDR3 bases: TGTGCCAGCAGCCTCGGCACTGAAGCTTTCTTT.

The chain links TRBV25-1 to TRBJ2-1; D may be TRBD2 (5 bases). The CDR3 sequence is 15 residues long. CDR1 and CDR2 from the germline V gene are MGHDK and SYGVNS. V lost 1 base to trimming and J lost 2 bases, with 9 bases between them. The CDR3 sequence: CASSESGTTYNEQFF. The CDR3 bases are TGTGCCAGCAGTGAATCGGGAACTACCTACAATGAGCAGTTCTTC.

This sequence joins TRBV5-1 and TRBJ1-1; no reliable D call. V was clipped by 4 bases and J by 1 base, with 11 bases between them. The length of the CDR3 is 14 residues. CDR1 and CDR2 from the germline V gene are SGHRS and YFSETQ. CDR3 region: CASSPEPGNTEAFF. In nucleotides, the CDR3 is TGCGCCAGCAGCCCCGAGCCAGGGAACACTGAAGCTTTCTTT.

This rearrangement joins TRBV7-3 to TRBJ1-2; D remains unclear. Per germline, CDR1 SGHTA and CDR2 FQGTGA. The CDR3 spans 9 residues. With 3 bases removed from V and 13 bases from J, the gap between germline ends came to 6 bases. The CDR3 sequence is CASSFPGTF. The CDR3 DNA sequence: TGTGCCAGCAGCTTCCCCGGCACCTTC.

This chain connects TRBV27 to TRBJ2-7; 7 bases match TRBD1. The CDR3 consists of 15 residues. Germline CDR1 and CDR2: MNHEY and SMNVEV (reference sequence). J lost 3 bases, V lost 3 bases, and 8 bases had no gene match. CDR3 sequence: CASSFGSTGNYEQYF. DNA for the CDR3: TGTGCCAGCAGTTTTGGGTCGACAGGGAACTACGAGCAGTACTTC.

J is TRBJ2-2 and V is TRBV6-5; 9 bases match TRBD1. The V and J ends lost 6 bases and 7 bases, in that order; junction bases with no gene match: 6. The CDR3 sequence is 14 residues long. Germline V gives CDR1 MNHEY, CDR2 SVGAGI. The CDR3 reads CASRGTGRVGELFF. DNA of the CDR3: TGTGCCAGCAGAGGGACAGGGCGTGTCGGGGAGCTGTTTTTT.

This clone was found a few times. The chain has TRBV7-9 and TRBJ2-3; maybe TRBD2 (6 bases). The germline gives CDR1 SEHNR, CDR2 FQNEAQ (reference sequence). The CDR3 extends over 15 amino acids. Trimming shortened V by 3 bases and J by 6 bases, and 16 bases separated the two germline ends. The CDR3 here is CASSLRRDKGDTQYF. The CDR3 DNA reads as TGTGCCAGCAGCTTGCGGCGGGATAAAGGGGATACGCAGTATTTT.

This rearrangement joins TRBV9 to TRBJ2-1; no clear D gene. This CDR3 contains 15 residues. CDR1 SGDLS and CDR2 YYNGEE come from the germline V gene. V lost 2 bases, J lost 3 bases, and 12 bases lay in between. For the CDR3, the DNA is TGTGCCAGCAGCGTGGTTCAGGTCGGCTACAATGAGCAGTTCTTC. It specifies CASSVVQVGYNEQFF.

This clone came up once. CDR3 nucleotides: TGTGCCAGCAATAGGGGGGGAACTGAAGCTTTCTTT. Its translation: CASNRGGTEAFF. V usage is TRBV6-6 and J usage is TRBJ1-1; D may be TRBD1 (6 bases). Germline V gives CDR1 MNHNY, CDR2 SVGAGI (reference sequence). The germline V and J ends were trimmed by 7 bases and 5 bases, with 11 bases remaining between them. The CDR3 length is 12 residues.

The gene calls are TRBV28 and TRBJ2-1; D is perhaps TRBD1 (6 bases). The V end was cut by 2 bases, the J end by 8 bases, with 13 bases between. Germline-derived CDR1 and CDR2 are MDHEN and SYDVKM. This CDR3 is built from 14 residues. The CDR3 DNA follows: TGTGCCAGCAGTTTAAAGCAGGGGTCGGATGAGCAGTTCTTC. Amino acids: CASSLKQGSDEQFF.

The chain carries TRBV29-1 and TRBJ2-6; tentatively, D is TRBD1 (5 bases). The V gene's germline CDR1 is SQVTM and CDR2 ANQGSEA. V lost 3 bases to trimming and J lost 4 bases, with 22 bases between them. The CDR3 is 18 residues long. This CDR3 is CSVELFENQGTGANVLTF. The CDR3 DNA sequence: TGCAGCGTTGAGCTCTTTGAAAATCAGGGTACGGGGGCCAACGTCCTGACTTTC.

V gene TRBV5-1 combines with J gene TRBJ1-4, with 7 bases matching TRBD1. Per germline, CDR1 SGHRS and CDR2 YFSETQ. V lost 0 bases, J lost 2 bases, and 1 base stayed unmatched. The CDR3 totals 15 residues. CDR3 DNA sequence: TGCGCCAGCAGCTTGGCGGGACAGACTAATGAAAAACTGTTTTTT. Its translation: CASSLAGQTNEKLFF.

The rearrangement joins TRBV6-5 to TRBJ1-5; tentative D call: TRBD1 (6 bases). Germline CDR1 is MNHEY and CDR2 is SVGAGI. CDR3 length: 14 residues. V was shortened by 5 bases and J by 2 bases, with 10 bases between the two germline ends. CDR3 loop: CASSPRQGNQPQHF. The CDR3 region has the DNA TGTGCCAGCAGTCCGCGACAGGGCAATCAGCCCCAGCATTTT.

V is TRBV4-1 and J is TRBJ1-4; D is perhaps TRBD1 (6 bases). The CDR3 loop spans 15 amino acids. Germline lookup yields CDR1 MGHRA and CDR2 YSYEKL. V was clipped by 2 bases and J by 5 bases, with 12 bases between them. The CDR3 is CASSQPGTPNEKLFF. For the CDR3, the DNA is TGCGCCAGCAGCCAACCCGGGACACCGAATGAAAAACTGTTTTTT.

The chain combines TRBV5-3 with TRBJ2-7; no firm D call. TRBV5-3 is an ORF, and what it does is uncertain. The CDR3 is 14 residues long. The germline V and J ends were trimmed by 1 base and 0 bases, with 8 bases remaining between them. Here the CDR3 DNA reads TGTGCCAGAAGCTTGTTCGTGAGCTCCTACGAGCAGTACTTC. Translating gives CARSLFVSSYEQYF.